The 32 T cell receptor beta chains presented below share a single source sample, sequenced in a study of regulatory T cells in long-lasting Graves disease. For TCR beta, libraries came from iRepertoire HTBI primers and Arm-PCR of CDR3 regions. Via MiXCR, TCRdb re-called the multiplex PCR reads, giving one row per CDR3 protein. The sample includes hundreds of thousands of distinct CDR3 sequences, around 20% of them seen just once. The time point denotes: persistent/refractory GD, antithyroid drugs over 5 years with positive TRAb. PBMC RNA served as the TCR library source. Material: peripheral blood mononuclear cells (PBMCs), obtained when the disease was refractory, from a patient treated with antithyroid drugs. Every receptor here comes from a female donor with Graves disease.

This clonotype was counted at least ten times. The CDR3 is CASKVLGQTREQFF. DNA for the CDR3: TGTGCCAGCAAAGTTTTAGGACAGACCCGTGAGCAGTTCTTC. The V call is TRBV27, the J call TRBJ2-1, with a tentative D call TRBD1 (6 bases). Germline CDR1 is MNHEY and CDR2 is SMNVEV (reference sequence). CDR3 size: 14 residues. V was shortened by 7 bases and J by 9 bases, with 19 bases between the two germline ends.

The chain couples TRBV4-3 to TRBJ1-2, with D possibly matching TRBD1 (6 bases). The germline V gene has CDR1 LGHNA and CDR2 YSLEER. The CDR3 has 14 residues. The V gene lost 1 base and the J gene lost 6 bases, with 12 bases spanning the gap. The CDR3, as DNA: TGCGCCAGCAGCCAAGGGTCAGGGGCGGATGGCTACACCTTC. Protein: CASSQGSGADGYTF.

The chain is built from TRBV4-2 and TRBJ2-7; TRBD2 might be the D (6 bases). Trimming pared 4 bases from V and 6 bases from J, leaving 16 bases between. This CDR3 spans 14 amino acids. Looked up from germline, CDR1 is LGHNA and CDR2 is YNFKEQ. The CDR3 loop is CASSRDGSRGEQYF. Here the CDR3 DNA reads TGTGCCAGCAGCCGTGACGGGAGCCGGGGCGAGCAGTACTTC.

This clonotype has ten or more counts. V gene TRBV28 combines with J gene TRBJ2-7; 12 nucleotides line up with TRBD2. The CDR3 has 17 residues. Germline V CDR1 and CDR2: MDHEN, SYDVKM. V lost 8 bases and J lost 0; bases outside the gene matches: 11. CDR3 sequence: CASYGPRTSGTSYEQYF. DNA of the CDR3: TGTGCCAGCTACGGTCCGCGGACTAGCGGGACCTCCTACGAGCAGTACTTC.

Many counts were recorded for this clonotype. This rearrangement joins TRBV28 to TRBJ1-1; D not certain. The CDR3 is 14 residues long. Trimming removed 2 bases at V and 1 base at J, with 8 bases between. The germline V gene encodes CDR1 MDHEN and CDR2 SYDVKM. CDR3 nucleotides: TGTGCCAGCAGTTTAGGGGTGGCGAACACTGAAGCTTTCTTT. The encoded protein is CASSLGVANTEAFF.

CDR3 in amino acids: CASRERAYNEQFF. The CDR3, as DNA: TGTGCCAGCAGGGAGCGGGCCTACAATGAGCAGTTCTTC. The chain joins TRBV7-9 to TRBJ2-1; TRBD2 might be the D (6 bases). The germline CDR1 and CDR2 sequences are SEHNR and FQNEAQ (reference sequence). The ends were cut back, 6 bases at V and 2 bases at J, with 8 bases in the middle. This CDR3 contains 13 residues.

This clonotype was counted only a few times. The chain recombines TRBV30 with TRBJ1-2, with D perhaps matching TRBD1 (6 bases). Germline V lookup: CDR1 GTSNPN, CDR2 SVGIG (reference sequence). This CDR3 spans 14 amino acids. V lost 7 bases to trimming and J lost 10 bases, with 25 bases between them. The CDR3 reads CALTGQNTPRDYTF. The CDR3, as DNA: TGTGCCTTAACGGGACAAAACACACCTCGCGACTACACCTTC.

Ten or more counts support this clonotype. The V call is TRBV5-6, the J call TRBJ1-2, with D perhaps matching TRBD1 (6 bases). V lost 0 bases and J lost 6, with 18 bases in between. This CDR3 is 16 amino acids long. CDR1 SGHDT and CDR2 YYEEEE come from the germline V gene. The DNA of the CDR3 is TGTGCCAGCAGCTTGGGTACCACATGGACAGTCGATGGCTACACCTTC. This sequence encodes CASSLGTTWTVDGYTF.

This clonotype occurred many times. The J gene is TRBJ2-4, the V gene TRBV7-8; D not certain. CDR3 size: 14 residues. Germline V CDR1 and CDR2: SGHVS, FQNEAQ. Trimming shortened V by 3 bases and J by 0 bases, and 6 bases separated the two germline ends. CDR3 loop: CASSLRLAKNIQYF. The CDR3 region has the DNA TGTGCCAGCAGCTTGAGGCTAGCCAAAAACATTCAGTACTTC.

Ten or more counts support this clonotype. V gene TRBV11-3 combines with J gene TRBJ2-2, with TRBD1 identical over 9 bases. The CDR3 covers 14 residues. The ends lost 5 bases at V and 7 bases at J; junction bases unmatched: 5. CDR1 is SGHNT, CDR2 YENEEA, per germline. The DNA of the CDR3 is TGTGCCAGCAGCCCAAGACAGGGGGACGGGGAGCTGTTTTTT. Translation gives CASSPRQGDGELFF.

This clonotype was detected many times. The J gene is TRBJ1-4, the V gene TRBV13; 7 nucleotides align to TRBD1. The germline gives CDR1 PRHDT, CDR2 FYEKMQ (reference sequence). V was clipped by 5 bases and J by 6 bases; unmatched bases: 6. The CDR3 extends over 14 amino acids. CDR3 in amino acids: CASSPSGTDEKLFF. DNA of the CDR3: TGTGCCAGCAGCCCGTCCGGGACAGATGAAAAACTGTTTTTT.

This clonotype showed up just a few times. The rearrangement uses TRBV6-1 and TRBJ2-3, with D unresolved. V dropped 1 base and J dropped 2 bases, with 10 bases sitting between them. CDR1 and CDR2 from the germline V gene are MNHNS and SASEGT. The CDR3 covers 15 residues. The CDR3 here is CASSEEVGNTDTQYF. The CDR3 DNA sequence: TGTGCCAGCAGTGAAGAGGTTGGAAACACAGATACGCAGTATTTT.

This chain uses TRBV27 with TRBJ2-3; the D gene is possibly TRBD2 (6 bases). This CDR3 comprises 14 residues. Germline V gene data show CDR1 as MNHEY and CDR2 as SMNVEV (reference sequence). Trimming took 1 base from V and 1 from J, leaving 6 bases between them. The CDR3 DNA reads as TGTGCCAGCAGTTTATGGAGGGGCACAGATACGCAGTATTTT. This encodes CASSLWRGTDTQYF.

On this clonotype: Compared with germline, one end of the junction differs, possibly owing to a read error. J is TRBJ2-7 and V is TRBV12-3 or TRBV12-4; 7 nucleotides agree with TRBD2. The CDR3 extends over 14 amino acids. The CDR3 DNA reads TGTGCCAACAGTTTAAGGGCGGGAGCGGGGGAGCAGTACTTC. Its translation is CANSLRAGAGEQYF.

The DNA for the CDR3 is TGTGCCAGCAGCCACAGGACAGGGCGATCCGGGGCCAACGTCCTGACTTTC. Amino acid sequence: CASSHRTGRSGANVLTF. The V gene is TRBV7-9, the J gene TRBJ2-6; 8 nucleotides line up with TRBD1. The V gene's germline CDR1 is SEHNR and CDR2 FQNEAQ (reference sequence). The length of the CDR3 is 17 residues. J lost 4 bases, V lost 5 bases, and 10 bases had no gene match.

This clonotype has at least ten counts. This chain uses TRBV28 with TRBJ2-7; tentative D call: TRBD1 (5 bases). The CDR3 extends over 14 amino acids. Trimming stripped 3 bases from V and 0 bases from J, with 9 bases between. The V gene's germline CDR1 is MDHEN and CDR2 SYDVKM. Written as DNA, the CDR3 is TGTGCCAGCAGTTTGGCTGACAGCTCCTACGAGCAGTACTTC. Encoded protein: CASSLADSSYEQYF.

At least ten counts were recorded for this clonotype. Here the CDR3 reads CASSFGYGTAGETQYF. The DNA of the CDR3 is TGTGCCAGCAGTTTCGGATATGGGACGGCGGGTGAGACCCAGTACTTC. The V call is TRBV27, the J call TRBJ2-5; D could derive from TRBD1 or TRBD2 (5 bases each). The germline V and J ends were trimmed by 3 bases and 5 bases, with 19 bases remaining between them. The CDR3 loop spans 16 amino acids. In germline, CDR1 is MNHEY, CDR2 SMNVEV (reference sequence).

This clonotype was seen more than once but under ten times. V gene TRBV5-1 combines with J gene TRBJ2-3; 7 bases line up with TRBD2. CDR3 length equals 16 residues. The V gene end was trimmed by 3 bases and the J gene end by 2 bases; junction bases not matched to a gene: 9. Germline values: CDR1 SGHRS, CDR2 YFSETQ. The CDR3 sequence is CASSSIAGVNTDTQYF. The CDR3 nucleotides are TGCGCCAGCAGCTCCATCGCGGGAGTTAACACAGATACGCAGTATTTT.

The sample holds a few counts of this clonotype. A far larger clone is only one base removed, so a read error is likely. The chain has TRBV2 and TRBJ2-1, with 10 bases identical to TRBD1. The CDR3 sequence is 15 residues long. Germline V gene lookup returns CDR1 SNHLY and CDR2 FYNNEI. The J segment lost 10 bases and the V segment lost 6 bases, leaving 12 bases of the junction unmatched. CDR3 sequence: CASSRDRGREHEQFF. The CDR3 bases are TGTGCCAGCAGCCGGGACAGGGGACGGGAACACGAGCAGTTCTTC.

The table lists this clonotype with a count of one. The chain recombines TRBV4-1 with TRBJ1-1; D may be TRBD1 (5 bases). The CDR3 runs to 15 residues. V was pared by 5 bases and J by 1 base, with 14 bases between. CDR1 and CDR2 (germline): MGHRA, YSYEKL. The CDR3 loop is CASSGHRQSNTEAFF. The CDR3 DNA reads TGCGCCAGCAGCGGACACAGACAGTCGAACACTGAAGCTTTCTTT.

V and J are TRBV20-1 and TRBJ2-5; D gene ambiguous. The CDR3 sequence is 12 residues long. Germline V gene data show CDR1 as DFQATT and CDR2 as SNEGSKA (reference sequence). Trimming pared 5 bases from V and 5 bases from J, leaving 12 bases between. CDR3 sequence reads: CSAPDHPETQYF. CDR3 sequence (DNA): TGCAGTGCTCCGGACCACCCCGAGACCCAGTACTTC.

The V and J genes are TRBV4-2 and TRBJ2-7, with D possibly being TRBD2 (6 bases). Trimming pared 5 bases from V and 2 bases from J, leaving 16 bases between. The CDR3 is 15 residues long. CDR1 is LGHNA and CDR2 is YNFKEQ in the germline V gene. The CDR3 DNA follows: TGTGCCAGCAGCTCCCCCGGGACTTCGACCTACGAGCAGTACTTC. Amino acids: CASSSPGTSTYEQYF.

This clonotype was picked up a small number of times. The V call is TRBV30, the J call TRBJ1-5, with D unresolved. Germline assignment: CDR1 GTSNPN and CDR2 SVGIG (reference sequence). CDR3 length equals 13 residues. V was pared by 3 bases and J by 7 bases, with 13 bases between. The CDR3 loop is CAWSAGSRQPQHF. The CDR3 DNA reads TGTGCCTGGAGCGCCGGATCCCGGCAGCCCCAGCATTTT.

The CDR3 nucleotides read TGCAGTGCTAGGCCTTCGGGACGGACTCTTAACTATGGCTACACCTTC. It translates to CSARPSGRTLNYGYTF. This chain connects TRBV20-1 to TRBJ1-2, with a possible D match to TRBD1 (5 bases). Trimming shortened V by 3 bases and J by 1 base, and 18 bases separated the two germline ends. In germline, CDR1 is DFQATT, CDR2 SNEGSKA (reference sequence). This CDR3 contains 16 residues.

The sample holds many counts of this clonotype. V is TRBV11-2 and J is TRBJ1-2, with 7 positions matching TRBD1. This CDR3 contains 17 residues. V was pared by 2 bases and J by 0 bases, with 9 bases of the junction left unmatched. Germline V CDR1 and CDR2: SGHAT, FQNNGV. The CDR3 loop is CASSLIKGAPTNYGYTF. CDR3 sequence (DNA): TGTGCCAGCAGCTTAATCAAGGGGGCACCCACTAACTATGGCTACACCTTC.

The table lists this clonotype with many counts. CDR3 amino acids: CAISESGAVDNYGYTF. Here the CDR3 DNA reads TGTGCCATCAGTGAGTCTGGGGCAGTTGATAACTATGGCTACACCTTC. The gene calls are TRBV10-3 and TRBJ1-2, with D maybe TRBD1 (5 bases). V was trimmed by 0 bases and J by 1 base, leaving 12 bases between them. CDR3 size: 16 residues. Germline CDR1 reads ENHRY; CDR2 reads SYGVKD.

Turning to this clonotype: A much larger clone differs by one base, so this may be a read error. The rearrangement uses TRBV28 and TRBJ2-5, with D unclear. The CDR3 spans 14 residues. CDR1 MDHEN and CDR2 SYDVKM come from the germline V gene. The CDR3 nucleotides read TGTGCCAGCAGTTTCCTATCCGCGAAAGAGTCCCAGTACTTC. This gives the protein CASSFLSAKESQYF.

In this sample, this clonotype turned up a few times. V gene TRBV4-2 combines with J gene TRBJ2-5; D remains unclear. The CDR3 runs 16 residues. V dropped 1 base and J dropped 7 bases, with 19 bases sitting between them. The germline gives CDR1 LGHNA, CDR2 YNFKEQ. The CDR3 is CASSQAWEFQARTQYF. CDR3 sequence (DNA): TGTGCCAGCAGCCAAGCATGGGAATTCCAGGCCAGGACCCAGTACTTC.

The chain combines TRBV20-1 with TRBJ2-2, with 8 nucleotides matching TRBD1. Trimming cost V 6 bases and J 4 bases; bases outside gene matches: 4. The CDR3 totals 13 residues. Germline CDR1 DFQATT, CDR2 SNEGSKA (reference sequence). The DNA of the CDR3 is TGCAGTGCCGACAGGGGAAGCACCGGGGAGCTGTTTTTT. This encodes CSADRGSTGELFF.

Comments on this clonotype: A read error may be the cause here, since a much bigger clone is one base away. The genes are TRBV5-1 and TRBJ1-6, with TRBD1 matching over 9 bases. This CDR3 has 16 amino acids. Per germline, CDR1 SGHRS and CDR2 YFSETQ. V gave up 4 bases and J gave up 9 bases; unmatched junction bases: 11. The CDR3 sequence: CASSPSGTGTSSPLHF. CDR3 nucleotides: TGCGCCAGCAGCCCATCCGGGACAGGGACCAGTTCACCCCTCCACTTT.

This clonotype was seen at least ten times. The chain links TRBV6-1 to TRBJ1-2, with a tentative D call TRBD1 (6 bases). Per the germline V gene, CDR1 is MNHNS and CDR2 is SASEGT. The CDR3 covers 13 residues. V lost 7 bases and J lost 6, with 15 bases in between. The CDR3 nucleotides read TGTGCCAGCAAAACCACAGGGCGTCATGGCTACACCTTC. It specifies CASKTTGRHGYTF.

This clonotype has a count of ten or more. This chain joins TRBV15 and TRBJ1-4; D gene ambiguous. The CDR3 loop spans 15 amino acids. CDR1 is LNHNV, CDR2 YYDKDF, per germline (reference sequence). Trimming took 3 bases from V and 8 from J, leaving 16 bases between them. The CDR3 sequence: CATSRSTDTGEKLFF. The CDR3 DNA follows: TGTGCCACCAGCAGGTCGACGGATACCGGGGAAAAACTGTTTTTT.